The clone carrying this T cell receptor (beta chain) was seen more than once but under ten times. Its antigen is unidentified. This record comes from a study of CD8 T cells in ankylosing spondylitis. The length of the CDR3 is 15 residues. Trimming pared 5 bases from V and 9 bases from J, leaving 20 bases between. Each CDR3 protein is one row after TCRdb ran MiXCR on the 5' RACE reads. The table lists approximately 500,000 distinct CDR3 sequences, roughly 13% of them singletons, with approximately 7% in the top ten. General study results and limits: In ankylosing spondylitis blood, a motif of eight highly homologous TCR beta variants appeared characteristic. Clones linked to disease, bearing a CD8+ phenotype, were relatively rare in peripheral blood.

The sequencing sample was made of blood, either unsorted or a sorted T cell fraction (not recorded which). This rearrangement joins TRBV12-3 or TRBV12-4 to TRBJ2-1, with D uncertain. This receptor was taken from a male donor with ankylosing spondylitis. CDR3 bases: TGTGCCAGCAGTCCGAGACCCACACCACCTGCTGAGCAGTTCTTC. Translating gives CASSPRPTPPAEQFF.